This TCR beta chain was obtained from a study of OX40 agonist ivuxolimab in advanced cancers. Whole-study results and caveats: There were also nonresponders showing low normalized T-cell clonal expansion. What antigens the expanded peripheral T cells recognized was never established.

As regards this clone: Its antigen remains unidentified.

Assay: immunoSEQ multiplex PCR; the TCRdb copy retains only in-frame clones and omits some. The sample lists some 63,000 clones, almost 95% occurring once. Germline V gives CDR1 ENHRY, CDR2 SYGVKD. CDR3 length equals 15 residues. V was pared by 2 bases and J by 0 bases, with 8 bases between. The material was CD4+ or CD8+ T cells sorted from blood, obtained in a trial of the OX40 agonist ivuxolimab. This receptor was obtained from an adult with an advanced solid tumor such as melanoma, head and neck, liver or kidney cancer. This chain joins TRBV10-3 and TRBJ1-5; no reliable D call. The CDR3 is CAISEDGHSNQPQHF. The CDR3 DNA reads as TGTGCCATCAGTGAGGACGGCCATAGCAATCAGCCCCAGCATTTT.